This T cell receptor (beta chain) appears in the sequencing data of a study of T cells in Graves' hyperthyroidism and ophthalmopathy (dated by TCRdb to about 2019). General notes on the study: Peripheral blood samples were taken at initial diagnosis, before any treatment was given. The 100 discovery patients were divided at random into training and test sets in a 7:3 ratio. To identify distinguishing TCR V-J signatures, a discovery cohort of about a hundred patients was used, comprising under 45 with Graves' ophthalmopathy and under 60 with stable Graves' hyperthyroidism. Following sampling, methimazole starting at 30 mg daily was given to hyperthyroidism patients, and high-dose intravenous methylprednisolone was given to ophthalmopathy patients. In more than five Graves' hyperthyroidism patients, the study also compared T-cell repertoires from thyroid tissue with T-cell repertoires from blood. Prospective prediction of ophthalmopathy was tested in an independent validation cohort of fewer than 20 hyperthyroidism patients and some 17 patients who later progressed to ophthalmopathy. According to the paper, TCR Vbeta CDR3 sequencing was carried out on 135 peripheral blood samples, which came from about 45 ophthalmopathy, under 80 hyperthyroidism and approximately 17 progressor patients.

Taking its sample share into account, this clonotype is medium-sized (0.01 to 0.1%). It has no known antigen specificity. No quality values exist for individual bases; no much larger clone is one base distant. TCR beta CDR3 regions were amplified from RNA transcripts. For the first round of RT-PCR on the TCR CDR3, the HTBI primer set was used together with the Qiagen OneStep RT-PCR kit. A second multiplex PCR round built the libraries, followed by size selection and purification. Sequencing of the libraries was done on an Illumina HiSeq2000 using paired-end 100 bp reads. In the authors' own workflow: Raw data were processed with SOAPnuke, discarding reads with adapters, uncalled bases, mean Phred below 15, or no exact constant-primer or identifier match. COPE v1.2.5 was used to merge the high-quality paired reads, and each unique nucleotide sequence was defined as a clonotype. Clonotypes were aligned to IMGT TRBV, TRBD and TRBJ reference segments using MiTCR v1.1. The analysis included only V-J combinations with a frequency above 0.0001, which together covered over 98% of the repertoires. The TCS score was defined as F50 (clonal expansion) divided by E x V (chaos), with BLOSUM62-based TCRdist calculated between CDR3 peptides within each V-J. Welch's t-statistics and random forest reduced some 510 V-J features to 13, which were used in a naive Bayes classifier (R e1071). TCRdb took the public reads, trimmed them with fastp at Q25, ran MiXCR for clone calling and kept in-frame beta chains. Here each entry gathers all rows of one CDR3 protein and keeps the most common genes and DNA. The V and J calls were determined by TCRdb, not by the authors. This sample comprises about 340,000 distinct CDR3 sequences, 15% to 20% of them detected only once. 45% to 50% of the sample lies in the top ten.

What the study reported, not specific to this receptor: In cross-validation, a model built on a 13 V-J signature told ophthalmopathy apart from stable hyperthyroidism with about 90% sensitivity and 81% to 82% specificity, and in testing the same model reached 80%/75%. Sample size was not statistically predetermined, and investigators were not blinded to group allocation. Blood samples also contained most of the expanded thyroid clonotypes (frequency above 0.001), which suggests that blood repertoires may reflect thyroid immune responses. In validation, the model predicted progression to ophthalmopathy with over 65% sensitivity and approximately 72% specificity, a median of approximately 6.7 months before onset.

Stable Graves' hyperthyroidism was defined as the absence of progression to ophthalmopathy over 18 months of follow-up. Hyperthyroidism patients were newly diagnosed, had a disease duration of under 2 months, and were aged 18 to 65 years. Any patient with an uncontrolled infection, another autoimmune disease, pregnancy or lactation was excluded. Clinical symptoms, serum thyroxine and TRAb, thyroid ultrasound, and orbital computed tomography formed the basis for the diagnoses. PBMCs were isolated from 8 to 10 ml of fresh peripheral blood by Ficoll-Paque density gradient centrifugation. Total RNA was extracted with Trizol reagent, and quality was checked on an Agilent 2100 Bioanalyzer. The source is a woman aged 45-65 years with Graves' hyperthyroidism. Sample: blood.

In nucleotide form, the sequence is TGTGCCAGCAGCGCATCTAGCGAGGGGTTATTGGTGCAGTATTTT. It is translated as CASSASSEGLLVQYF. In this chain, TRBV13 is recombined with TRBJ2-3, with a tentative D gene TRBD2 over 6 matching bases. Counted from cysteine to phenylalanine, this CDR3 has 15 amino acids. Just CDR3 DNA is preserved here, 45 bases in frame from base 1. CDR1 and CDR2 were assigned from the germline V gene (reference sequence) as PRHDT and FYEKMQ. V is pared back by 5 bases and J by 11 bases, with 23 bases lying between the germline termini.